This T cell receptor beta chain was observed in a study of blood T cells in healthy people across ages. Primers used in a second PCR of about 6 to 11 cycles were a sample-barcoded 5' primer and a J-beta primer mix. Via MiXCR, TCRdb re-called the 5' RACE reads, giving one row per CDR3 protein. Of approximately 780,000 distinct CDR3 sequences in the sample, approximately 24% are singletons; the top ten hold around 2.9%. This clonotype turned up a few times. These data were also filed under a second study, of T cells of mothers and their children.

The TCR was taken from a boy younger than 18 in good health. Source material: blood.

This CDR3 reads CASSQGLAGYLQETQYF. In nucleotides, the CDR3 is TGTGCCAGCAGCCAGGGACTAGCGGGGTACCTCCAGGAGACCCAGTACTTC. The rearrangement uses TRBV7-9 and TRBJ2-5; 13 bases fit TRBD2. V lost 5 bases and J lost 5; bases outside the gene matches: 11. The germline CDR1 and CDR2 sequences are SEHNR and FQNEAQ (reference sequence). The CDR3 covers 17 residues.